This T cell receptor beta chain appears in the sequencing data of a study of lymphopenia after photon versus proton radiotherapy. Findings of the study overall: In patients who died, overall survival fell as post-nadir TCR diversity dropped more. Post-nadir diversity loss with photons came from oligoclonal expansion, particularly CD8+ Temra cells. Better survival with proton therapy was suggested as possible, not demonstrated.

Profiled with immunoSEQ multiplex PCR; TCRdb holds only in-frame clones, not every one. Of over 50,000 clones in the sample, more than 75% were seen once. In this sample, this clone turned up a few times. The antigen is unknown. The sequence came from a man in his forties or fifties with gastric cancer. The material was peripheral blood, obtained from a patient treated with photon-based radiotherapy.

For the CDR3, the DNA is TGTGCCAGCAGCCCTGGGGCGGCGACAAACTATGGCTACACCTTC. Amino acids: CASSPGAATNYGYTF. This sequence joins TRBV28 and TRBJ1-2; tentative D call: TRBD1 (5 bases). The CDR3 sequence is 15 residues long. Trimming shortened V by 6 bases and J by 2 bases, and 16 bases separated the two germline ends. Looked up from germline, CDR1 is MDHEN and CDR2 is SYDVKM.